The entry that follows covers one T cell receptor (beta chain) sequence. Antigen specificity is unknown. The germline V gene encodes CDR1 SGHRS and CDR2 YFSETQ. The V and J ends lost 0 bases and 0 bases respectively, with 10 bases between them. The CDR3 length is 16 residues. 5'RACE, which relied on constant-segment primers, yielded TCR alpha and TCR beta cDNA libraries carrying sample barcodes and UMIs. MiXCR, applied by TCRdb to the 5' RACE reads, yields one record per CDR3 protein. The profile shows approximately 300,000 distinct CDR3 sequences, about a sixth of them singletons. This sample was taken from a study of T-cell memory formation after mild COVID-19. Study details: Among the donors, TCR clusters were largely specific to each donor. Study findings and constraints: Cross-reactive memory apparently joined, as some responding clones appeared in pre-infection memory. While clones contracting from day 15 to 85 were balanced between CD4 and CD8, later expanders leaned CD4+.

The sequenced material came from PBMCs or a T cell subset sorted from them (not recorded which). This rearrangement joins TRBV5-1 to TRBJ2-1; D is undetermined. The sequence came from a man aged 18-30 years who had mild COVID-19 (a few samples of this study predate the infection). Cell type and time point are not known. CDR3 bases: TGCGCCAGCAGCTTGGTTCCCGAGATCTCCTACAATGAGCAGTTCTTC. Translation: CASSLVPEISYNEQFF.